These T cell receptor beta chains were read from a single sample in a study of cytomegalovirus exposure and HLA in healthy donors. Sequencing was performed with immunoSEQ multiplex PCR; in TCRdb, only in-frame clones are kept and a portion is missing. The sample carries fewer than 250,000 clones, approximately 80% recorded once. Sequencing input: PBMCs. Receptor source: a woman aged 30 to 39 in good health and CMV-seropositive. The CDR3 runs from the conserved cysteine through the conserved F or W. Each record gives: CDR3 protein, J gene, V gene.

CDR3 protein: CASGSPIGANEQFF
J gene: TRBJ2-1
V gene: TRBV12-5

CDR3 protein: CTSSQPGQGRGMGELFF
J gene: TRBJ2-2
V gene: TRBV1

CDR3 protein: CASSIGTATNEKLFF
J gene: TRBJ1-4
V gene: TRBV18

CDR3 protein: CASSQAGPYNEQFF
J gene: TRBJ2-1
V gene: TRBV14

CDR3 protein: CASSSQGGQNTEAFF
J gene: TRBJ1-1
V gene: TRBV7-3

CDR3 protein: CALQRGTSPLHF
J gene: TRBJ1-6
V gene: TRBV5-3

CDR3 protein: CATSRVGGPTDFQYF
J gene: TRBJ2-5
V gene: TRBV15

CDR3 protein: CASSVVGGRRNEQFF
J gene: TRBJ2-1
V gene: TRBV9

CDR3 protein: CASSQGTGTGVYEQYF
J gene: TRBJ2-7
V gene: TRBV4-1

CDR3 protein: CASSLLGGPANYGYTF
J gene: TRBJ1-2
V gene: TRBV5-1

CDR3 protein: CASSLGGFPDGYTF
J gene: TRBJ1-2
V gene: TRBV6-5

CDR3 protein: CASSKLSALGQGICYEQYF
J gene: TRBJ2-7
V gene: TRBV21-1

CDR3 protein: CASSQDVRGDTQYF
J gene: TRBJ2-3
V gene: TRBV4-3

CDR3 protein: CAIRGLGGTEAFF
J gene: TRBJ1-1
V gene: TRBV10-3

CDR3 protein: CASSGGNTEAFF
J gene: TRBJ1-1
V gene: TRBV7-9

CDR3 protein: CASSPLEGADTQYF
J gene: TRBJ2-3
V gene: TRBV7-9

CDR3 protein: CASSSDSYEQYF
J gene: TRBJ2-7
V gene: TRBV6-6

CDR3 protein: CASSQDTYSENEQYF
J gene: TRBJ2-7
V gene: TRBV4-1

CDR3 protein: CASSPSGRGSYEQYF
J gene: TRBJ2-7
V gene: TRBV7-9

CDR3 protein: CASSEERLALSSYNEQFF
J gene: TRBJ2-1
V gene: TRBV6-1

CDR3 protein: CASGRESGNTIYF
J gene: TRBJ1-3
V gene: TRBV2

CDR3 protein: CASSLGEGGNTEAFF
J gene: TRBJ1-1
V gene: TRBV7-9

CDR3 protein: CAGEGETANEKLFF
J gene: TRBJ1-4
V gene: TRBV30

CDR3 protein: CASSSMRRGNGYTF
J gene: TRBJ1-2
V gene: TRBV28

CDR3 protein: CASSYGTGNQPQHF
J gene: TRBJ1-5
V gene: TRBV5-6

CDR3 protein: CASRAAATNEKLFF
J gene: TRBJ1-4
V gene: TRBV5-1

CDR3 protein: CASSPSGSANGYTF
J gene: TRBJ1-2
V gene: TRBV6-4

CDR3 protein: CASSFPSTDTQYF
J gene: TRBJ2-3
V gene: TRBV5-1

CDR3 protein: CASTVDSSSYNEQFF
J gene: TRBJ2-1
V gene: TRBV11-3

CDR3 protein: CASSDTHEQFF
J gene: TRBJ2-1
V gene: TRBV5-6

CDR3 protein: CASSSTSGYEQYF
J gene: TRBJ2-7
V gene: TRBV7-2

CDR3 protein: CASSKRQGAVADTQYF
J gene: TRBJ2-3
V gene: TRBV19

CDR3 protein: CASSGRDRRAYEQYF
J gene: TRBJ2-7
V gene: TRBV6-5

CDR3 protein: CASSIDWQGWQPQHF
J gene: TRBJ1-5
V gene: TRBV19

CDR3 protein: CASSLHGAGLIAEAFF
J gene: TRBJ1-1
V gene: TRBV28

CDR3 protein: CASSQPWSETETQYF
J gene: TRBJ2-5
V gene: TRBV14

CDR3 protein: CASSETSGRVSEQFF
J gene: TRBJ2-1
V gene: TRBV28

CDR3 protein: CSVEGQGASTTF
J gene: TRBJ1-2
V gene: TRBV29-1

CDR3 protein: CASSDSVGGGTDTQYF
J gene: TRBJ2-3
V gene: TRBV6-4

CDR3 protein: CASSHPGLETQYF
J gene: TRBJ2-5
V gene: TRBV11-3

CDR3 protein: CASSTQQGRHYNEQFF
J gene: TRBJ2-1
V gene: TRBV27

CDR3 protein: CAWSKAGVAQFF
J gene: TRBJ2-1
V gene: TRBV30

CDR3 protein: CASSTTRQGTDTQYF
J gene: TRBJ2-3
V gene: TRBV7-2

CDR3 protein: CASSLGGRGYEQYF
J gene: TRBJ2-7
V gene: TRBV11-3

CDR3 protein: CASRPRLAGGRNEQFF
J gene: TRBJ2-1
V gene: TRBV28

CDR3 protein: CASSPSGRGVLGEQFF
J gene: TRBJ2-1
V gene: TRBV7-6

CDR3 protein: CASSREGNTEAFF
J gene: TRBJ1-1
V gene: TRBV11-3

CDR3 protein: CSVTGLQATEAFF
J gene: TRBJ1-1
V gene: TRBV29-1